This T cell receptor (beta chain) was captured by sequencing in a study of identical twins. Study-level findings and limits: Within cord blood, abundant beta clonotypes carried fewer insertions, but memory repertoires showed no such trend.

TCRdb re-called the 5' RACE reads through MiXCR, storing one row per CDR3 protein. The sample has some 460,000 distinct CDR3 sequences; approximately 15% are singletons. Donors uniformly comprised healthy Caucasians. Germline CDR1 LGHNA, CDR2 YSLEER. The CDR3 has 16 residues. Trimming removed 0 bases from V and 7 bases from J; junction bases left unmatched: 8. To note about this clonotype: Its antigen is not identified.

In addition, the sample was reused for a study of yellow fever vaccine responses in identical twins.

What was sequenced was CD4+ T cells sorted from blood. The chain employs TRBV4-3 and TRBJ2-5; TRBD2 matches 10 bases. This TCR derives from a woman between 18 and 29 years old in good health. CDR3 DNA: TGCGCCAGCAGCCAAGATGCGCTAGCGGGAGCTGGGACCCAGTACTTC. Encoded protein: CASSQDALAGAGTQYF.